This T cell receptor (beta chain) was identified during a study of T cells in Graves' hyperthyroidism and ophthalmopathy. RNA transcripts gave rise to amplified TCR beta CDR3 regions. TCR CDR3 underwent first-round RT-PCR with the HTBI primer set. Each CDR3 protein is one row after TCRdb ran MiXCR on the multiplex PCR reads. The sample lists some 490,000 distinct CDR3 sequences, around a fifth occurring once. Germline V CDR1 and CDR2: DFQATT, SNEGSKA (reference sequence). The ends were cut back, 0 bases at V and 4 bases at J, with 6 bases in the middle. The CDR3 has 12 residues. This clonotype was seen at least ten times.

The sequenced sample was blood. V and J are TRBV20-1 and TRBJ2-5; D not resolved. This sequence was found in a woman in her seventies with Graves' ophthalmopathy. The CDR3 sequence is CSARDGGETQYF. The CDR3 bases are TGCAGTGCTAGAGATGGCGGAGAGACCCAGTACTTC.